Detailed here is one T cell receptor (beta chain). The sample belongs to a study of T cells in Graves' hyperthyroidism and ophthalmopathy. The CDR3 loop spans 16 amino acids. Trimming pared 0 bases from V and 7 bases from J, leaving 20 bases between. Looked up from germline, CDR1 is SGDLS and CDR2 is YYNGEE. RNA transcripts were the template for amplifying TCR beta CDR3 regions. The study used the HTBI primer set for a first-round RT-PCR of the TCR CDR3. TCRdb re-called the multiplex PCR reads through MiXCR, storing one row per CDR3 protein. The sample lists about 270,000 distinct CDR3 sequences, 22% seen once, with 50% to 75% in the top ten.

Source material: blood. The sequence came from a man younger than 40 with Graves' ophthalmopathy. This chain uses TRBV9 with TRBJ2-7; D could derive from TRBD1 or TRBD2 (6 bases each). CDR3 sequence reads: CASSVVPKGGTGEQYF. CDR3 coding DNA: TGTGCCAGCAGCGTAGTCCCAAAGGGGGGCACCGGGGAGCAGTACTTC.